This T cell receptor beta chain derives from a study of blood T cell repertoires in COVID-19. Study context: Samples of COVID-19 (acute and convalescent) were obtained from the United States, Italy and Spain.

The protocol was immunoSEQ multiplex PCR, while the TCRdb copy is restricted to in-frame clones and leaves out a portion. Here the sample spans 210,000 or so clones, almost 85% being singletons. Trimming removed 3 bases from V and 3 bases from J, with 14 bases in between. The CDR3 consists of 15 residues. From germline, CDR1 is ENHRY and CDR2 SYGVKD. Material for sequencing was peripheral blood. This receptor was obtained from a woman in her sixties or seventies with active or convalescent COVID-19. The gene calls are TRBV10-3 and TRBJ1-2, with D perhaps TRBD1 (6 bases). CDR3 region: CAISDSGGGDYGYTF. Here the CDR3 DNA reads TGTGCCATCAGTGACTCGGGGGGGGGCGACTATGGCTACACCTTC.